This TCR beta chain was obtained from a study of T cells after yellow fever vaccination (dated by TCRdb to the late 2010s). Regarding the complete study: The SMART-Seq v4 Ultra Low Input RNA kit was used to prepare libraries from fractions with low cell numbers. To follow T-cell clones before and after primary and booster YFV17D yellow fever vaccination, bulk TCR alpha and beta repertoires were sequenced over time. Two healthy male donors, one aged 18 to 30 and one aged 30 to 39 years, were included in the cohort. Blood was collected at multiple timepoints before and after primary and secondary immunization, and bulk PBMC replicates and cell subsets were isolated.

General conclusions and limits of the study: Most clones expanded after primary vaccination (approximately 95% of CD4 and approximately 90% of CD8) were re-detected after the booster, suggesting that broad memory maintenance occurred. Computational filtering was required because FACS-sorted repertoires could contain abundant contaminating clonotypes from the bulk population. A small share of clonotypes was detected in both CD4 and CD8 compartments, with the overlap likely arising from convergent recombination. Only a couple of donors were included in the study, so the extent to which the findings can be generalized is limited. Compared with the primary T-cell response, the secondary T-cell response was weaker but faster, peaking on day 5 rather than day 15.

With respect to this clonotype: Its antigen is not yet known. Base qualities are not recorded, but no much larger clone differs from it by a single base.

The CDR3 runs 17 amino acids, cysteine and phenylalanine included. The retained sequence is limited to the CDR3, 51 bases, with the frame set at the first base. Taken from the germline V gene, the CDR1 and CDR2 loops are LGHNA and YNFKEQ. The junction carries 19 bases between V and J, which are trimmed by 6 bases and 0 bases respectively. In the paper's terms, the treatment or condition label means: live attenuated yellow fever vaccine strain. PBMCs were isolated from peripheral blood using a standard Ficoll-Paque protocol. Dynabeads CD4 and CD8 positive selection kits were used to isolate the CD4 and CD8 T-cell fractions. TriZol was used to extract RNA from bulk PBMCs, CD4 and CD8 fractions, and dextramer-positive and dextramer-negative fractions. The sequencer listed for this sample is Illumina NovaSeq 6000. TCR cDNA was synthesized by 5'RACE template switching, which introduced a universal primer site and unique molecular identifiers. Priming for cDNA synthesis came from both the TCR alpha and TCR beta constant segments. Library amplification used two PCR steps, and the second PCR step added sample barcodes and sequencing adapters. Sequencing of the libraries was done on either Illumina HiSeq 2500 (2x100 bp) or NovaSeq (2x150 bp). On the authors' methods: Demultiplexing of reads and collapsing into UMI consensus sequences were performed with MIGEC, and V(D)J alignment was carried out with MiXCR. Vaccine-responding clonotypes were identified with edgeR using replicate PBMC samples, with FDR below 0.01 and a log2 fold change above 5 up to day 15 being required. CD4 or CD8 identity was assigned to each bulk clonotype according to whether the clonotype was present at higher abundance in the sequenced CD4 repertoire or the sequenced CD8 repertoire. The public reads were reanalyzed by TCRdb: fastp trimming at Q25, MiXCR alignment, in-frame beta chains only. Every distinct CDR3 protein forms one entry, paired with its most common genes and DNA. The V and J calls come from TCRdb's annotation, not from the publication. The sample table shows 85,000 to 100,000 distinct CDR3 sequences, and roughly 6% are seen once. Roughly two fifths of the sample goes to the ten largest clones.

The sequence was collected from a man aged 18 to 30 who received the YFV17D yellow fever vaccine. The sequence is built from TRBV4-2 and TRBJ2-3, with TRBD1 perhaps the D gene, on 6 matching bases. The source material was CD8+ T cells sorted from PBMCs, sampled 10 days after the yellow fever booster vaccination. The CDR3 protein sequence reads: CASSQTPGQPSTDTQYF. In nucleotides, the sequence is TGTGCCAGCAGTCAGACCCCCGGACAGCCTAGCACAGATACGCAGTATTTT.